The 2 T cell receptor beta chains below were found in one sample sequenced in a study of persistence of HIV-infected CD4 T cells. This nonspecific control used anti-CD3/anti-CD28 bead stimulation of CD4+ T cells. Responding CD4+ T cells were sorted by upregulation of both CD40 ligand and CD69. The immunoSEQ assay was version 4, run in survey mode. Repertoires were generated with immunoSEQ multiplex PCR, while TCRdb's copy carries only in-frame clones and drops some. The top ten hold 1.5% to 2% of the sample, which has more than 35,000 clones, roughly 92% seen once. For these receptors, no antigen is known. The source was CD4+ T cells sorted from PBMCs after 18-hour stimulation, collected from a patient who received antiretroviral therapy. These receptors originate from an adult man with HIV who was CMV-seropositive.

CDR3 DNA: TGTGCCAGCAGCTTATCCCCTCAGGGAGGCGAGCAGTACTTC. It encodes CASSLSPQGGEQYF. V and J are TRBV11-3 and TRBJ2-7; TRBD2 is a possible D gene (6 bases). V was shortened by 2 bases and J by 6 bases, with 14 bases between the two germline ends. CDR1 and CDR2 (germline): SGHNT, YENEEA. CDR3 length: 14 amino acids.

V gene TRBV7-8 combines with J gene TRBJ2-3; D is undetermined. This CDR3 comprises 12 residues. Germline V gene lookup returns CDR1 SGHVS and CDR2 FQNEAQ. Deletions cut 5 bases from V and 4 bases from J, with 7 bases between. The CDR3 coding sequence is TGTGCCAGCAGCCTCCTTCCAGATACGCAGTATTTT. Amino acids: CASSLLPDTQYF. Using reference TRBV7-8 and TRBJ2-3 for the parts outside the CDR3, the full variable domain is GAGVSQSPRYKVAKRGQDVALRCDPISGHVSLFWYQQALGQGPEFLTYFQNEAQLDKSGLPSDRFFAERPEGSVSTLKIQRTQQEDSAVYLCASSLLPDTQYFGPGTRLTVL.